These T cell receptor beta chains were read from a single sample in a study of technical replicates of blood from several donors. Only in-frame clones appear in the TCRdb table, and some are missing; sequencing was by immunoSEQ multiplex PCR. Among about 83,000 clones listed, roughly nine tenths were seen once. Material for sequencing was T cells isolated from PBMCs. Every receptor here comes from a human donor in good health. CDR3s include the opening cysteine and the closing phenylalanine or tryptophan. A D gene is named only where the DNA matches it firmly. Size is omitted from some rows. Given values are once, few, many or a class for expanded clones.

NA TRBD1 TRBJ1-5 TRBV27 CASSPFWTGGFTGNQPQHF TGTGCCAGCAGTCCTTTTTGGACAGGGGGCTTTACGGGCAATCAGCCCCAGCATTTT
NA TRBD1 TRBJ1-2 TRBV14 CASSQDLYSGDRGVDYGYTF TGTGCCAGCAGCCAAGATCTGTACAGTGGGGACAGGGGCGTTGACTATGGCTACACCTTC
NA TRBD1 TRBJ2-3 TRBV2 CASSNRQGWDTQYF TGTGCCAGCAGTAATCGACAGGGTTGGGATACGCAGTATTTT
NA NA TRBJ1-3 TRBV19 CASSSYQGVSGNTIYF TGTGCCAGTAGTTCATATCAGGGCGTATCTGGAAACACCATATATTTT
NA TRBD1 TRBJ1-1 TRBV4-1 CASSRPQGDTEAFF TGCGCCAGCAGCCGACCTCAGGGGGACACTGAAGCTTTCTTT
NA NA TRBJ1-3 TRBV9 CASSAGGGDEIFGNTIYF TGTGCCAGCAGCGCCGGGGGTGGGGATGAGATCTTTGGAAACACCATATATTTT
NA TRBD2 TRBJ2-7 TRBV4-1 CASSQLAGAGEQYF TGCGCCAGCAGCCAATTAGCGGGGGCGGGCGAGCAGTACTTC
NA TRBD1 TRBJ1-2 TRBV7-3 CASSLGQGYGYTF TGTGCCAGCAGCTTAGGACAGGGTTATGGCTACACCTTC
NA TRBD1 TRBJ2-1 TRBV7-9 CASSYLRDRGLRGNNEQFF TGTGCCAGCAGCTATCTCCGGGACAGGGGGCTAAGGGGGAACAATGAGCAGTTCTTC
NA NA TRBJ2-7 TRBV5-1 CASSLDTGAYEQYF TGCGCCAGCAGCTTGGATACTGGAGCCTACGAGCAGTACTTC
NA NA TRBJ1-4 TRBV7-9 CASSPRDTTDEKLFF TGTGCCAGCAGCCCACGGGACACAACCGATGAAAAACTGTTTTTT
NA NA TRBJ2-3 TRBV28 CASSFGFTQYF TGTGCCAGCAGTTTCGGTTTTACGCAGTATTTT
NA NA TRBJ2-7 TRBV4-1 CASSQGDEQYF TGCGCCAGCAGCCAAGGAGACGAGCAGTACTTC
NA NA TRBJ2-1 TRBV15 CATSDERPPGNEQFF TGTGCCACCAGCGATGAGCGCCCCCCCGGCAATGAGCAGTTCTTC
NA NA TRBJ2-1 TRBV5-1 CASSLKAMENEQFF TGCGCCAGCAGCTTGAAGGCCATGGAGAATGAGCAGTTCTTC
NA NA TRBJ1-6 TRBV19 CASSMGLLNSPLHF TGTGCCAGTAGTATGGGACTCTTAAATTCACCCCTCCACTTT
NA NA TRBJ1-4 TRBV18 CASSRSTQGNEKLFF TGTGCCAGCTCACGCTCGACTCAGGGGAACGAAAAACTGTTTTTT
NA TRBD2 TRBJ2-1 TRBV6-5 CASGRDYSNHEQFF TGTGCCAGCGGACGGGACTATTCGAACCATGAGCAGTTCTTC
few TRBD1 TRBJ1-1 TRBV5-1 CASSSINNGTGWPLKGNTEAFF TGCGCCAGCAGCTCAATAAACAACGGGACAGGGTGGCCCCTTAAGGGGAACACTGAAGCTTTCTTT
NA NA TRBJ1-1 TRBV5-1 CASSWRSITEAFF TGCGCCAGCAGCTGGAGATCTATCACTGAAGCTTTCTTT
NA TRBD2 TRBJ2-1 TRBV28 CASSFEGLAGHYNEQFF TGTGCCAGCAGTTTCGAGGGACTAGCGGGACACTACAATGAGCAGTTCTTC
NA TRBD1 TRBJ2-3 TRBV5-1 CASSLTGDRVTDTQYF TGCGCCAGCAGCTTGACTGGGGACAGGGTGACGGATACGCAGTATTTT
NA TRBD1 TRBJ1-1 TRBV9 CASSDPRQGGNTEAFF TGTGCCAGCAGCGATCCAAGGCAGGGGGGGAACACTGAAGCTTTCTTT
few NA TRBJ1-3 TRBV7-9 CASSLIQRSSGNTIYF TGTGCCAGCAGCCTTATTCAGAGGTCCTCTGGAAACACCATATATTTT
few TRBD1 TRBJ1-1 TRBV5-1 CASSLGTGDRRAFF TGCGCCAGCAGCTTAGGAACGGGGGACAGGCGGGCTTTCTTT
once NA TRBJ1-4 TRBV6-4 CASSGGVLGAKPKLFF TGTGCCAGCAGTGGGGGCGTTTTGGGGGCTAAGCCCAAACTGTTTTTT
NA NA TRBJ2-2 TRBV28 CASSSAVYANTGELFF TGTGCCAGCAGTTCAGCGGTCTACGCGAACACCGGGGAGCTGTTTTTT
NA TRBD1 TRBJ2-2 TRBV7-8 CASSSGGMGLITGELFF TGTGCCAGCAGCTCAGGGGGTATGGGCTTAATCACCGGGGAGCTGTTTTTT
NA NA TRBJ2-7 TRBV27 CASSFKAVGRGSYEQYF TGTGCCAGCAGTTTCAAGGCGGTGGGCAGGGGTTCCTACGAGCAGTACTTC
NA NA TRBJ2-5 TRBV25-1 CASSWRRKETQYF TGTGCCAGCAGTTGGCGGAGAAAAGAGACCCAGTACTTC
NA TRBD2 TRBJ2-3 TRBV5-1 CASSRGGGTDTQYF TGCGCCAGCAGCCGGGGGGGCGGTACAGATACGCAGTATTTT
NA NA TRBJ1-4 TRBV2 CASQETVVWEKLFF TGTGCCAGCCAAGAGACAGTCGTCTGGGAAAAACTGTTTTTT